Here is one T cell receptor (beta chain) with its context. What this receptor recognizes is not known. No much larger clone is present one base from it, and per-base qualities are unavailable. V is trimmed back by 7 bases and J by 0 bases, and the junction contains 3 bases that no gene match accounts for. According to the germline V gene (reference sequence), CDR1 reads GTSNPN and CDR2 reads SVGIG. Reading from cysteine to phenylalanine, the CDR3 counts 13 amino acids. Only CDR3 DNA is held: 39 bases, read in frame from base 1. Library preparation was by the immunoSEQ multiplex PCR assay. For the multiplex PCR, a mixture combining 60 forward primers for TCR Vbeta segments and 13 reverse primers for TCR Jbeta segments was used. Amplification of the CDR3 region of rearranged TCR beta genes was performed with a multiplex PCR assay on genomic DNA. Amplified TCR beta libraries were sequenced as 87-base-pair reads on the Illumina HiSeq System. The original pipeline was this. A later analysis counted some 80 million unique TCR beta chains across the 690 or so repertoires, and 9.5 million to 11 million of these chains were shared by at least two donors. Raw reads were error-corrected and collapsed into unique sequences with a nearest-neighbor algorithm that merged closely related sequences to remove PCR and sequencing errors. Alignment of CDR3 sequences to IMGT reference sequences was used to assign V, D and J gene segments. For a sequence to be retained, a match of at least six nucleotides to both a V gene segment and a J gene segment was required. A rearrangement was called productive if the CDR3 had no stop codons and remained in frame with V and J, and every other rearrangement was called non-productive. Following IMGT convention, CDR3 was defined as the stretch from the second conserved V-encoded cysteine to the conserved J-encoded phenylalanine. The earlier analysis of 500 to 650 of the donors excluded any sequence lacking an unambiguous match to a single V gene segment. In an earlier analysis of several hundred of the donors, V segments were called functional above 56.7% productive rearrangements and were called segregating when the between-donor standard deviation exceeded 5%. To diagnose cytomegalovirus status from the catalog of TCR beta chain sequences, a statistical classification framework was built. In a later analysis, V and J genes were assigned by comparing TCR nucleotide sequences against IMGT/GENE-DB human TR gene sequences. A later analysis assigned CDR3 sequences and most-parsimonious VDJ recombination scenarios with the TCRdist pipeline. In a later analysis, every TCR beta chain was defined by the combination of its CDR3 amino acid sequence and its V-gene family, and reads without a unique V-gene family were dropped. In a later analysis, nearly 600 highly shared, low-generation-probability nucleotide sequences were removed to address suspected cross-contamination and a sequencing artifact. In a later analysis, a clonal expansion index was calculated for each public chain from normalized within-repertoire ranks of inferred template counts. A later analysis computed generation probabilities with a VDJ recombination model fitted to out-of-frame rearrangements, and checked the results against IGoR. In a later analysis, hypergeometric tests were used to score TCR-TCR, TCR-HLA and TCR-CMV co-occurrence, with a repertoire-size bias correction applied to TCR pairs. A later analysis estimated false discovery rates by permuting HLA or CMV assignments 20 times. In a later analysis, co-occurring TCRs were grouped using DBSCAN, with TCRdist sequence similarity added in when clustering inside HLA-allele-positive subsets. Repertoires with fewer than 30,000 or more than 120,000 public chains were left out of co-occurrence clustering, as were a few repertoires with anomalous nucleotide sharing. The source is immuneACCESS, and TCRdb retained only in-frame sequences with V and J called. Part of the clones is not carried over; for the studies checked, unresolved V genes explain less than half of this, and the remainder is unexplained. V and J calls plus clone size are reproduced from that table; the DNA served to infer D and trimming. In all, the sample holds about 120,000 clones, and almost 70% of those were seen once. The ten largest clonotypes hold roughly 8.7% of the sample.

This entry comes from a study of cytomegalovirus exposure and HLA in healthy donors (dated by TCRdb to about 2017). Broadly, across the study: An earlier analysis of 587 of the donors reported about 300 Gb of sequence data and about 120 million unique TCR beta sequences obtained from 180 million or so T cells. The aim of the study was to test whether cataloging public T cell receptors could identify signatures of past pathogen exposure. The later analysis used no new phenotypic data to find candidate immune exposures, relying instead on TCR beta sequences and their occurrence across donors. HLA typing included class I and class II loci at four-digit resolution. Among about 360 genotyped donors of the cohort, an average of about 240,000 unique TCR beta nucleotide sequences were sequenced per donor, around a sixth of them non-productive. About 280 gigabases of sequencing data and around 80 million unique TCR sequences made up an early release that covered approximately 620 HLA-typed donors. An earlier analysis of around 640 of the donors used high-throughput TCR beta sequencing to judge whether each TCR beta V gene segment behaved as functional or pseudogenic. Among the roughly 400 genotyped donors, approximately 76% belonged to the genetic ancestry cluster associated with self-reported Caucasian donors. A later analysis re-examined previously published TCR beta repertoires from just over 650 donors and added high-resolution HLA genotyping to investigate patterns of TCR occurrence. Because of strong linkage in the cohort, four or five DR-DQ haplotypes were treated as single units for association and clustering. Along with the approximately 700-subject first cohort, a separate validation cohort of over a hundred different subjects was used. Every repertoire in the discovery cohort had been generated on one and the same sequencing platform. The study combined high-throughput TCR immunosequencing, statistical association of individual TCRs with disease status, and machine learning to predict cytomegalovirus infection status. The number of donors typed differed by locus, with about 629-630 for A, B, C, DRB1 and DQB1, 522 for DQA1, over 600 for DPA1, and some 440 for DPB1. The T cell repertoires of 666 subjects were profiled by immunosequencing and related to cytomegalovirus serostatus. Donor age, sex, ethnicity and CMV serostatus were compiled together with the repertoire data. A later genetic analysis used genome-wide SNP genotypes for about 55% of the 666 donors, treating that subset as a discovery cohort.

The cohort comprised 666 healthy bone marrow donors. At the time of sampling, every cohort member was nominally healthy, though immune exposures that went unrecorded were likely present. The donor was CMV seropositive and belonged to the group of about 290 seropositive cohort members. A peripheral blood sample was provided by each donor, and peripheral blood mononuclear cells were used for TCR beta sequencing. The Qiagen DNeasy Blood Extraction Kit was used to extract genomic DNA from the blood cell samples. The paper as a whole reports these results and caveats: Linkage disequilibrium might explain the correlated functional status among segregating V segments, but an unknown experimental factor could not be ruled out. Three of the identified cytomegalovirus-associated TCR beta chains were confirmed in vitro to be specific for cytomegalovirus antigens. CMV serostatus was the only immune exposure information available for the cohort. Specific HLA alleles were associated with more than 15,000 TCR beta sequences at a false discovery rate of 0.05 in a later analysis. A further reported finding was that TCR beta sequences accurately predicted the HLA-A and HLA-B alleles for most subjects in the first cohort. According to a later genetic analysis, donors in an Asian-associated ancestry cluster had fewer N-insertions in productive TCRs than the approximately 650-donor mean. This cohort had only TCR beta chains sequenced, and the lack of alpha or paired-chain data limited which features could be detected. Assigning TCR associations to individual alleles was difficult when HLA alleles, especially DR and DQ, strongly co-occurred. Presence/absence analyses assumed roughly uniform sequencing depth across donors, an assumption that may not hold. Some IMGT-functional V segments, including TRBV6-2 and TRBV6-3, could not be distinguished by the 87-base-pair reads and were therefore excluded. Because HLA typing was unavailable for some donors at each locus, only the typed subset was used in association tests. A group of highly shared sequence variants was considered likely to be a technical artifact of the sequencing pipeline. A total of roughly 160 TCR beta chains were listed by the study as associated with cytomegalovirus. Across donors, most TCR sequences were observed very rarely, whereas some public TCRs were present in many individuals. Because counts were too low, about 15 rarely observed V segments, including chromosome 9 orphons, were left out of the earlier analysis of about 620 of the donors. A later analysis found that most CMV-associated TCR beta chains appeared HLA-restricted, with HLA associations seemingly driven largely by CMV exposure. In an earlier analysis of approximately 590 of the donors, most TCR beta V segments appeared in productive rearrangements about 90% or about 30% of the time, broadly matching IMGT annotations. In a later analysis, HLA-associated TCR beta chains were found to be more clonally expanded and to have lower generation probabilities than equally common non-associated chains. The classifier was reported to diagnose cytomegalovirus status with high specificity and sensitivity in both the original cohort and the validation cohort. In a later genetic analysis, a missense DCLRE1C variant was associated with V-gene and J-gene trimming of TCR beta chains, and the association was replicated in an independent cohort. According to a later analysis, parvovirus B19, influenza, CMV and Epstein-Barr virus appeared linked to several top co-occurrence clusters. A later analysis found that TCR association rates varied across HLA loci, with DRB1 alleles showing the most associated TCRs and HLA-C alleles the fewest. It was suggested by the authors that the approach could potentially be generalized to other disease states and immunological phenotypes.

The V gene is TRBV30 and the J gene is TRBJ1-5; 7 central bases correspond to TRBD1. The source is a man under 40 in good health and CMV-seropositive. The sample consisted of PBMCs. The CDR3 reads as follows: CALNRGSNQPQHF. The sequenced DNA is TGTGCCTTGAACAGGGGTAGCAATCAGCCCCAGCATTTT.